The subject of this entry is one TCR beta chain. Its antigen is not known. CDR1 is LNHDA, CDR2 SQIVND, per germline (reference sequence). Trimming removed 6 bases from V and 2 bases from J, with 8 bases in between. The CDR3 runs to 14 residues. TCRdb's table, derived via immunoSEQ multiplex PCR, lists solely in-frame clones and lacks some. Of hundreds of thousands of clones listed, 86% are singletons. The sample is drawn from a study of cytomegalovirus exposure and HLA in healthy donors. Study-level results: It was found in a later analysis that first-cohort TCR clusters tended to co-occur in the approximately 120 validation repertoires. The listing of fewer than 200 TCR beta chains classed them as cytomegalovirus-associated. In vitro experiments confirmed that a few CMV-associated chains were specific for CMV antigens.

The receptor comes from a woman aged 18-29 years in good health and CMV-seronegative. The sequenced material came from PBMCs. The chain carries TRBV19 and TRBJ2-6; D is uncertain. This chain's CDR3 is CASRRKTGANVLTF. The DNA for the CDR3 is TGTGCCAGTAGGAGAAAGACTGGGGCCAACGTCCTGACTTTC.